The rows below give T cell receptor beta chains drawn from one sample of a study of blood T cell repertoires in COVID-19. Sequenced by immunoSEQ multiplex PCR; TCRdb stores in-frame clones only, minus some. The sample holds over 85,000 clones, around nine tenths seen once. Sequencing was performed on peripheral blood. These receptors were taken from a middle-aged man with acute or convalescent COVID-19. The CDR3 runs from the conserved cysteine through the conserved F or W. D genes are given only for firm matches. Where a row states a size, it is once, few, many or the class of an expanded clone; other rows omit it.

V	size	D	J	DNA	CDR3
TRBV2	once	TRBD1	TRBJ2-3	TGTGCCAGCAGTGGAGACAGGGGAAGGGATACGCAGTATTTT	CASSGDRGRDTQYF
TRBV19	-	-	TRBJ1-1	TGTGCCAGTGGTATAAAGCGGGACACTGAAGCTTTCTTT	CASGIKRDTEAFF
TRBV7-2	-	TRBD1	TRBJ2-2	TGTGCCAGCAGCCCACCTAGCTTGACAGGGGATGTCGGGGAGCTGTTTTTT	CASSPPSLTGDVGELFF
TRBV4-2	-	TRBD1	TRBJ1-2	TGTGCCAGCAGCCAAGAAGGCAGGGGGCCGAGAGGCTACACCTTC	CASSQEGRGPRGYTF
TRBV19	-	-	TRBJ2-1	TGTGCCAGCCAGGTGGGCCCCTCGTCCGGTGAGCAGTTCTTC	CASQVGPSSGEQFF
TRBV29-1	-	-	TRBJ1-4	TGCAGCGTCGAGGGGGTCGGAACTAATGAAAAACTGTTTTTT	CSVEGVGTNEKLFF
TRBV5-1	-	-	TRBJ2-1	TGCGCCAGCAGCTTTCGGAGCTCCTACAATGAGCAGTTCTTC	CASSFRSSYNEQFF
TRBV27	-	TRBD2	TRBJ2-7	TGTGCCAGCGCTGGGGGGAGCGGGAGGTCCTCCTACGAGCAGTACTTC	CASAGGSGRSSYEQYF
TRBV27	-	-	TRBJ1-6	TGTGCCAGCAGTCCCCAGGGATTTAATTCACCCCTCCACTTT	CASSPQGFNSPLHF
TRBV5-1	-	-	TRBJ2-2	TGCGCCAGCAGTTTATCCGGGGAGCTGTTTTTT	CASSLSGELFF
TRBV18	-	-	TRBJ2-7	TGTGCCAGCTCACCAGCTAACTACGAGCAGTACTTC	CASSPANYEQYF
TRBV7-8	-	TRBD2	TRBJ2-3	TGTGCCAGCAGCAACCCGGGACTAGCGGATCGCACAGATACGCAGTATTTT	CASSNPGLADRTDTQYF
TRBV27	-	TRBD1	TRBJ1-2	TGTGCCAGCAGAACAGGGGGCGCCCCTGGCTACACCTTC	CASRTGGAPGYTF
TRBV3-1/TRBV3-2	-	-	TRBJ2-7	TGTGCCAGCAGCCAAGGTCCGGGACTTACTTACGAGCAGTACTTC	CASSQGPGLTYEQYF
TRBV4-1	-	TRBD1	TRBJ1-1	TGCGCCAGCAGGGATAGGGACAGGATGAACACTGAAGCTTTCTTT	CASRDRDRMNTEAFF
TRBV4-1	-	TRBD2	TRBJ2-3	TGCGCCAGCAGCCAAATAAGGTTCAGCGGACTAGCGGTCTTGACGCAGTATTTT	CASSQIRFSGLAVLTQYF
TRBV6-1	once	-	TRBJ1-5	TGTGCCAGCAGTGAAGCGAACAGGGAAGGTCAGCCCCAGCATTTT	CASSEANREGQPQHF
TRBV7-9	-	-	TRBJ2-1	TGTGCCAGCAGTTTCTTAGCCCATGAGCAGTTCTTC	CASSFLAHEQFF
TRBV3-1/TRBV3-2	-	TRBD2	TRBJ2-1	TGTGCCAGCAGCAAAGTCCTCGCGGGGGGATCCTACAATGAGCAGTTCTTC	CASSKVLAGGSYNEQFF
TRBV2	-	-	TRBJ2-7	TGTGCCAGCAGTGAACGCAGGGCAAGGGACGAGCAGTACTTC	CASSERRARDEQYF
TRBV11-3	-	-	TRBJ1-1	TGTGCCAGCAGCTTGGCAGTCCACACTGAAGCTTTCTTT	CASSLAVHTEAFF
TRBV5-1	few	TRBD2	TRBJ2-1	TGCGCCAGCAGCTCCATGACTAGCCTTAATGAGCAGTTCTTC	CASSSMTSLNEQFF
TRBV10-3	-	TRBD2	TRBJ2-3	TGTGCCATCAGTGAGTCGGGGACTATCGGGAGTACGCAGTATTTT	CAISESGTIGSTQYF
TRBV29-1	-	-	TRBJ1-2	TGCAGCGTTGACCCCGGGGTCTCCTATGGCTACACCTTC	CSVDPGVSYGYTF
TRBV3-1/TRBV3-2	-	TRBD2	TRBJ2-5	TGTGCCAGCAGCCCACTGGGGGGGGATGAGACCCAGTACTTC	CASSPLGGDETQYF
TRBV27	-	TRBD1	TRBJ2-7	TGTGCCAGCAGGGGGACAGGGGAAACCTACGAGCAGTACTTC	CASRGTGETYEQYF
TRBV19	-	TRBD2	TRBJ2-3	TGTGCCAGTAGTATCTCTAGCGGGGGCACAGATACGCAGTATTTT	CASSISSGGTDTQYF
TRBV5-4	-	-	TRBJ1-2	TGTGCCAGCAGCGGGAGGGATAACTATGGCTACACCTTC	CASSGRDNYGYTF
TRBV3-1/TRBV3-2	-	-	TRBJ2-2	TGTGCCAGCAGCCAAGGCGTTAACACCGGGGAGCTGTTTTTT	CASSQGVNTGELFF
TRBV7-2	-	TRBD1	TRBJ1-2	TGTGCCAGCAGCCGCGCCCGGACAGGGTATGGCTACACCTTC	CASSRARTGYGYTF
TRBV9	-	-	TRBJ1-5	TGCGCCCGCCGCCCGGGGGGGGAGGGGAATCAGCCCCAGCATTTT	CARRPGGEGNQPQHF
TRBV11-3	-	TRBD1	TRBJ1-1	TGTGCCAGCAGCCCAACAGGGGGCACTGAAGCTTTCTTT	CASSPTGGTEAFF
TRBV18	once	TRBD1	TRBJ1-6	TGTGCCAGCTCACTATCCGACAGGGGTCGAGATTCACCCCTCCACTTT	CASSLSDRGRDSPLHF
TRBV24-1	-	-	TRBJ1-5	TGTGCCACCAGTGTTGGCTCCAGCAATCAGCCCCAGCATTTT	CATSVGSSNQPQHF
TRBV30	-	TRBD1	TRBJ1-6	TGTGCCTGGAGGACAGGGGGGAATTCACCCCTCCACTTT	CAWRTGGNSPLHF
TRBV7-3	-	-	TRBJ1-3	TGTGCCAGCAGCCAAAGTAGCTCTGGAAACACCATATATTTT	CASSQSSSGNTIYF
TRBV18	-	TRBD1	TRBJ1-6	TGTGCCAGCTCACCGGGACAGGTTAATTCACCCCTCCACTTT	CASSPGQVNSPLHF
TRBV5-1	few	-	TRBJ1-4	TGCGCCAGCAGGCCTCTGACATCAACTAATGAAAAACTGTTTTTT	CASRPLTSTNEKLFF
TRBV6-4	once	-	TRBJ2-2	TGTGCCAGCAGTGCGTTGCCAGGGCGGACCGGGGAGCTGTTTTTT	CASSALPGRTGELFF
TRBV18	-	-	TRBJ2-7	TGTGCCAGCTCAGCCCGCACGGTTGACTACGAGCAGTACTTC	CASSARTVDYEQYF
TRBV6-2/TRBV6-3	-	TRBD2	TRBJ2-1	TGTGCCAGCAGTGCCCGACTAGCGGGGGCTTACAATGAGCAGTTCTTC	CASSARLAGAYNEQFF
TRBV10-3	-	TRBD1	TRBJ2-7	TGTGCCATCGGGACAGGGGGCCGCGAGCAGTACTTC	CAIGTGGREQYF
TRBV27	-	-	TRBJ2-2	TGTGCCAGCAGTTTGACAGCCGGTTATACCGGGGAGCTGTTTTTT	CASSLTAGYTGELFF
TRBV12-3/TRBV12-4	-	-	TRBJ1-1	TGTGCCAGCTGTATCAAGGGACAAGTGGAAGCTTTCTTT	CASCIKGQVEAFF
TRBV30	-	TRBD2	TRBJ2-3	TGTGCCAAGACTAGCGGGGATCCCACAGATACGCAGTATTTT	CAKTSGDPTDTQYF
TRBV27	few	TRBD1	TRBJ1-3	TGTGCCAGCAGCGGAAACTACGGACAGGCAAACTCTGGAAACACCATATATTTT	CASSGNYGQANSGNTIYF
TRBV30	-	-	TRBJ1-1	TGTGCCTGGACGGAGTGGAACACTGAAGCTTTCTTT	CAWTEWNTEAFF
TRBV18	once	TRBD1	TRBJ1-3	TGTGCCAGCTCACGTGCCGGGACAGGGGGTGACACCATATATTTT	CASSRAGTGGDTIYF
TRBV29-1	-	-	TRBJ2-3	TGCAGCACGCAGGGACTTGTCACAGATACGCAGTATTTT	CSTQGLVTDTQYF
TRBV4-1	-	TRBD1	TRBJ2-2	TGCGCCAGCAGCCAGCTGACAGGGCGGCCCGGGGAGCTGTTTTTT	CASSQLTGRPGELFF
TRBV6-1	once	-	TRBJ1-5	TGTGCCAGCAGTGAAGGACTGACTTTTGGTCAGCCCCAGCATTTT	CASSEGLTFGQPQHF